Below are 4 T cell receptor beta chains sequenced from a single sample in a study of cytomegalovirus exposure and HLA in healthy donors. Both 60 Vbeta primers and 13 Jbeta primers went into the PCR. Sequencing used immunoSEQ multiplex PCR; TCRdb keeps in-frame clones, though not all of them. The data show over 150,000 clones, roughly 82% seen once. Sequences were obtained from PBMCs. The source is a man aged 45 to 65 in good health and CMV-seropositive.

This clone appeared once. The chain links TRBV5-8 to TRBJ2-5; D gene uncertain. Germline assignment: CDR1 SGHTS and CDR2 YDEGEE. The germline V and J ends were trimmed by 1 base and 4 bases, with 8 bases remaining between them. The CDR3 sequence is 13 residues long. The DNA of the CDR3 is TGTGCCAGCAGCTTGAGAGTTGGAGAGACCCAGTACTTC. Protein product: CASSLRVGETQYF. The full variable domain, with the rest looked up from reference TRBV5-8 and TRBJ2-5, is EAGVTQSPTHLIKTRGQQATLRCSPISGHTSVYWYQQALGLGLQFLLWYDEGEERNRGNFPPRFSGRQFPNYSSELNVNALELEDSALYLCASSLRVGETQYFGPGTRLLVL.

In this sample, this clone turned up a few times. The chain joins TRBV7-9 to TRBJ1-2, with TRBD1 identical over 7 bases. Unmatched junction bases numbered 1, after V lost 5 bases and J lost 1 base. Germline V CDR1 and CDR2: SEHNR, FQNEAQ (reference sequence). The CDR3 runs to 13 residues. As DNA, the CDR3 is TGTGCCAGCAGCGACAGGGTTAACTATGGCTACACCTTC. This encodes CASSDRVNYGYTF. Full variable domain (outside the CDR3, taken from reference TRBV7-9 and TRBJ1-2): DTGVSQNPRHKITKRGQNVTFRCDPISEHNRLYWYRQTLGQGPEFLTYFQNEAQLEKSRLLSDRFSAERPKGSFSTLEIQRTEQGDSAMYLCASSDRVNYGYTFGSGTRLTVV.

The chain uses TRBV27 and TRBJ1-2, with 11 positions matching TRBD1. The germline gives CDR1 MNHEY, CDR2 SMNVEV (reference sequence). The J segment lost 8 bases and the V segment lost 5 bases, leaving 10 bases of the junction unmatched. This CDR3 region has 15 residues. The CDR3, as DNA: TGTGCCAGCAGTATCACCGGACAGGGGGCGATGGGCTACACCTTC. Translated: CASSITGQGAMGYTF.

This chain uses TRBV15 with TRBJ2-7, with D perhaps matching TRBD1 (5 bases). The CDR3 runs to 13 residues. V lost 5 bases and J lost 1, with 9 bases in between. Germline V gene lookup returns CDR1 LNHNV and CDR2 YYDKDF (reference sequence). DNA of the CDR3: TGTGCCACCAGCGGTGACAGTTCCTACGAGCAGTACTTC. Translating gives CATSGDSSYEQYF. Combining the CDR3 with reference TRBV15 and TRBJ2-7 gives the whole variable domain DAMVIQNPRYQVTQFGKPVTLSCSQTLNHNVMYWYQQKSSQAPKLLFHYYDKDFNNEADTPDNFQSRRPNTSFCFLDIRSPGLGDTAMYLCATSGDSSYEQYFGPGTRLTVT.